Sequencing of this T cell receptor beta chain was carried out in a study of lymphopenia after photon versus proton radiotherapy. Study-wide results and caveats: Photon-treated patients lost naive T cells and TCR diversity; proton-treated stayed stable. Survival link was tested only in deceased patients; proton benefit remains a possibility. After the lymphocyte nadir, photon-treated repertoires showed oligoclonal expansion, especially of CD8+ Temra cells. In patients who died, overall survival fell as post-nadir TCR diversity dropped more.

Comments on this clone: The antigen is unknown.

Trimming removed 2 bases from V and 3 bases from J, with 12 bases in between. Germline V lookup: CDR1 MDHEN, CDR2 SYDVKM. The CDR3 is 15 amino acids. The protocol was immunoSEQ multiplex PCR, while the TCRdb copy is restricted to in-frame clones and leaves out a portion. The sample has about 24,000 clones; roughly 85% are singletons. The receptor was isolated from a woman aged 70-85 years with pancreatic cancer. The sample here was peripheral blood, taken from a patient treated with proton-based radiotherapy. This chain connects TRBV28 to TRBJ2-3, with D unresolved. In nucleotides, the CDR3 is TGTGCCAGCAGTTTACTCCGGCCTTGGACAGATACGCAGTATTTT. It translates to CASSLLRPWTDTQYF.